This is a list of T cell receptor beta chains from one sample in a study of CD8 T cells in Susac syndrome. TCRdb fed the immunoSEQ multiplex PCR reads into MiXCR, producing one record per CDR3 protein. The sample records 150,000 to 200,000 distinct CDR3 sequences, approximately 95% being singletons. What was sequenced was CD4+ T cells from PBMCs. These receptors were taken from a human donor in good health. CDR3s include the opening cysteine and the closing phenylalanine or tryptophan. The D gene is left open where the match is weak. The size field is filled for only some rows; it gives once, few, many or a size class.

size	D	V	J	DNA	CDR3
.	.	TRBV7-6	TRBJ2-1	TGTGCCAGCAGCACCCGTTGGGCAAGGTACAATGAGCAGTTCTTC	CASSTRWARYNEQFF
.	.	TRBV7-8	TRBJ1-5	TGTGCCAGCAGAGAACAGGGAGCCAATCAGCCCCAGCATTTT	CASREQGANQPQHF
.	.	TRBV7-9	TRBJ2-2	TGTGCCAGCAGCTTAGCTGCGACCGGGGAGCTGTTTTTT	CASSLAATGELFF
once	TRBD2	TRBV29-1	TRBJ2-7	TGCAGCGTTGTACGGGACTACTACGAGCAGTACTTC	CSVVRDYYEQYF
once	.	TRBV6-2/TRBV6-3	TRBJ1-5	TGTGCCAGCAGCTCTTACGGAGGGACGGTTAGCAATCAGCCCCAGCATTTT	CASSSYGGTVSNQPQHF
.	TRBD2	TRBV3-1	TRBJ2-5	TGTGCCAGCAGCCAAGAACAGAAGCGGGGGGAGTACTTC	CASSQEQKRGEYF
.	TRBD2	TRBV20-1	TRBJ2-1	TGCAGTGAATCGACTAGCGACGCCTTTAGCTCCTACAATGAGCAGTTCTTC	CSESTSDAFSSYNEQFF
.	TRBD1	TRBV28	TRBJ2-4	TGTGCCAGCAGCCTAGGGGGACAGGGGGCTATGAACATTCAGTACTTC	CASSLGGQGAMNIQYF
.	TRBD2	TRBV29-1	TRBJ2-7	TGCAGCGTTGGGGGAGGGAGGGCCTACGAGCAGTACTTC	CSVGGGRAYEQYF
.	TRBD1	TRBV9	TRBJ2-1	TGTGCCAGCAGCCCTCGACAGGGTAATATCAATGAGCAGTTCTTC	CASSPRQGNINEQFF
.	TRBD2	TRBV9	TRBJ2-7	TGTGCCAGCAGCGTAGACGGGAGGAGCTACGAGCAGTACTTC	CASSVDGRSYEQYF
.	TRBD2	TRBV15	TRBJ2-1	TGTGCCACCAGCAGAGATTACCGTAGCGGGACTGCCCGGTCCAATGAGCAGTTCTTC	CATSRDYRSGTARSNEQFF
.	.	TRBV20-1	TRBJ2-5	TGCAGTGCCCCCGCCCCCCGCGGGCGAGGGGAGACCCAGTACTTC	CSAPAPRGRGETQYF
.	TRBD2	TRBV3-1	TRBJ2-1	TGTGCCAGCAGCCAAGATCGCGGGCTAGCGGGAGTTTGGGAGCAGTTCTTC	CASSQDRGLAGVWEQFF
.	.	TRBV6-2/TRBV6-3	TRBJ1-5	TGTGCCAGCAGGCCTCCCTCCAATCAGCCCCAGCATTTT	CASRPPSNQPQHF
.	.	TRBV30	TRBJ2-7	TGTGCCTGGGGCCCGCGGGTACCATACGAGCAGTACTTC	CAWGPRVPYEQYF
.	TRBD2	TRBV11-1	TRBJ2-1	TGTGCCAGCAGCATAACTAGCGGGACTATCAATGAGCAGTTCTTC	CASSITSGTINEQFF
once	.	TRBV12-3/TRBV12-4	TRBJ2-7	TGTGCCAGCAGCCCCGGGGCAGCCGCACTAGGCGGGGAGCAGTACTTC	CASSPGAAALGGEQYF
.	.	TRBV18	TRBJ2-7	TGTGCCAGCTCACCAGCGACCGGTGGGGTCTACGAGCAGTACTTC	CASSPATGGVYEQYF
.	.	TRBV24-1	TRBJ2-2	TGTGCCACCAGTGACCCGAACAGCACCGGGGAGCTGTTTTTT	CATSDPNSTGELFF
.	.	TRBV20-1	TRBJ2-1	TGCAGTGCTAGAGATCTGAGTGGTGAGCAGTTCTTC	CSARDLSGEQFF
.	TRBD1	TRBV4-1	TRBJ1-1	TGCGCCAGCAGCCGGGACAGGGGGGTGAACACTGAAGCTTTCTTT	CASSRDRGVNTEAFF
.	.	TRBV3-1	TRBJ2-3	TGTGCCAGCAGCCATTCGGGCACAGATACGCAGTATTTT	CASSHSGTDTQYF
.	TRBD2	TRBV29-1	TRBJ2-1	TGCAGCGTTGGACAGGGGACTAGCGGGGCCCGCGGGGAGCAGTTCTTC	CSVGQGTSGARGEQFF
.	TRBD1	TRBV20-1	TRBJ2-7	TGCAGTGCTAGAGGGACAGGCACCTGGGGGGAGCAGTACTTC	CSARGTGTWGEQYF
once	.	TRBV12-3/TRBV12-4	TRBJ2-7	TGTGCCAGCGCCCGGGACATATCCTACGAGCAGTACTTC	CASARDISYEQYF
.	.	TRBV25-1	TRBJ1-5	TGTGCCAGCAGTGAAGGGGGAGGAGGGAATCAGCCCCAGCATTTT	CASSEGGGGNQPQHF
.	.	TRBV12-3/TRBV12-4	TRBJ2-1	TGTGCCAGCAGTTTGATGACTGAGCAGTTCTTC	CASSLMTEQFF
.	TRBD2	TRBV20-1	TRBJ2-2	TGCAGTGCCGCCGGGACTAGCCGGACCGGGGAGCTGTTTTTT	CSAAGTSRTGELFF
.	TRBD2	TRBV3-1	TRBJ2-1	TGTGCCAGTTCGTTATACGGGGGGAATGAGCAGTTCTTC	CASSLYGGNEQFF
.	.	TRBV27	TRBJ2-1	TGTGCCAGCAGTCCAAGGATGAGCTCCTACAATGAGCAGTTCTTC	CASSPRMSSYNEQFF
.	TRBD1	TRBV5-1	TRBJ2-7	TGCGCCAGCAGCTCATTAGGACAGGGGGCAAGCGAGCAGTACTTC	CASSSLGQGASEQYF
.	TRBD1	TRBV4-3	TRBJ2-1	TGCGCCAGCAGCCAAGAAGGGACAGGGGGCAATGAGCAGTTCTTC	CASSQEGTGGNEQFF